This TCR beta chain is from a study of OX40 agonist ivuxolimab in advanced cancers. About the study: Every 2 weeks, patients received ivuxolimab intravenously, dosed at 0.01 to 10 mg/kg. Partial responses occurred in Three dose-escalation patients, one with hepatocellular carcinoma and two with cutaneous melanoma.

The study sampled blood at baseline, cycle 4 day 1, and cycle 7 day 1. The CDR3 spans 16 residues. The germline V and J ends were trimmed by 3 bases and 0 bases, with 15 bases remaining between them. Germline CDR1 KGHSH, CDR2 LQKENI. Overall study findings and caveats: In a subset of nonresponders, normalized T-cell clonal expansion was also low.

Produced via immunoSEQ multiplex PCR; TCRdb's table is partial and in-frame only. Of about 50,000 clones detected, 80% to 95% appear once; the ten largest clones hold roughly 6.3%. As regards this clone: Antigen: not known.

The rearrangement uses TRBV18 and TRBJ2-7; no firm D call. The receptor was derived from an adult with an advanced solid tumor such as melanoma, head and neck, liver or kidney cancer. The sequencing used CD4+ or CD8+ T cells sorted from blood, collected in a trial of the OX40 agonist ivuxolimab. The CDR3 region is CASSPSHDGFSYEQYF. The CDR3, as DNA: TGTGCCAGCTCACCTTCTCACGACGGATTCTCCTACGAGCAGTACTTC.